The clone carrying this T cell receptor (beta chain) has a count of ten or more. What it recognizes is unknown. Amplification of TCR alpha and beta CDR3 regions from RNA used iRepertoire nested multiplex PCR. Input was roughly 95-400 ng of tissue mRNA or PBMC total RNA. TCRdb independently ran MiXCR on the multiplex PCR reads; one entry per CDR3 protein. This sample carries fewer than 55,000 distinct CDR3 sequences, 20% to 25% of them seen once, and the ten largest clones take 5% to 7.5%. The data originate from a study of glioma-infiltrating T cells. Study outcomes and limitations: Tissue and blood shared very few CDR3 sequences. Tissue-blood divergence was below expectation in non-neoplastic patients, above in gliomas.

The receptor comes from a human donor with low-grade glioma or glioblastoma, undergoing nonglioma brain surgery, or in good health (not recorded which). Sequencing was carried out using glioma tissue, nonneoplastic brain tissue, or PBMCs (not recorded which).

The CDR3 loop reads CASRGGAMNTEAFF. Here the CDR3 DNA reads TGTGCCAGCAGAGGGGGGGCCATGAACACTGAAGCTTTCTTT. The V call is TRBV12-3 or TRBV12-4, the J call TRBJ1-1; D possibly corresponds to TRBD1 (6 bases). This CDR3 has 14 residues. V shed 6 bases and J shed 0 bases, with 11 bases lying between them.